These 14 T cell receptor beta chains originate from one sample sequenced in a study of breast tumors, draining lymph nodes, adjacent tissues. Using its own MiXCR run on the multiplex PCR reads, TCRdb lists one record per CDR3 protein. Altogether around 130,000 distinct CDR3 sequences are present, less than 35% being singletons, with the ten largest covering approximately 2.2%. The lymph nodes were axillary draining lymph nodes from breast cancer patients. Material: axillary lymph node tissue. These receptors were collected from a female donor with breast cancer. Some clones in this sample may be carry-over from other donors' samples.

A remark on this clonotype: A much larger clone is a single base away; this may be a read error. The chain recombines TRBV28 with TRBJ1-2; perhaps TRBD1 as D (5 bases). Germline V lookup: CDR1 MDHEN, CDR2 SYDVKM. This CDR3 comprises 17 residues. V dropped 5 bases and J dropped 5 bases, with 24 bases sitting between them. CDR3 residues: CASSPALGGGWRYGYTF. In nucleotides, the CDR3 is TGTGCCAGCAGTCCCGCCCTGGGGGGAGGGTGGAGATATGGCTACACCTTC.

This clonotype was picked up a small number of times. Because it lacks the conserved phenylalanine or tryptophan at the end, this CDR3 is likely a read error. For the CDR3, the DNA is TGCAGTGCTAGATATACAGGGTACGGGGGCTACACCCTC. It translates to CSARYTGYGGYTL. The chain combines TRBV20-1 with TRBJ1-2, with D possibly being TRBD1 (6 bases). Trimming cost V 2 bases and J 8 bases, with 15 bases left between them. The CDR3 loop spans 13 amino acids. The germline gives CDR1 DFQATT, CDR2 SNEGSKA (reference sequence).

The sample holds many counts of this clonotype. The chain employs TRBV6-5 and TRBJ2-3; 14 nucleotides align to TRBD2. Germline trimming cut 0 bases from V and 4 bases from J; bases unmatched to any gene: 3. This CDR3 spans 17 amino acids. Germline lookup yields CDR1 MNHEY and CDR2 SVGAGI. Here the CDR3 DNA reads TGTGCCAGCAGTTACTCGGGGACTAGCGGGGGAGCAGATACGCAGTATTTT. It codes for CASSYSGTSGGADTQYF.

This clonotype was counted between two and nine times. The chain links TRBV18 to TRBJ1-5; D might be TRBD1 (6 bases). The CDR3 is 15 residues long. The germline CDR1 and CDR2 sequences are KGHSH and LQKENI. The ends were cut back, 3 bases at V and 5 bases at J, with 14 bases in the middle. The CDR3 loop is CASSPQQGFDQPQHF. CDR3 nucleotides: TGTGCCAGCTCACCGCAACAGGGATTTGATCAGCCCCAGCATTTT.

This clonotype was picked up many times. This chain links TRBV6-2 or TRBV6-3 with TRBJ2-1; D possibly matches TRBD1 or TRBD2 (5 bases each). V was shortened by 6 bases and J by 10 bases, with 16 bases between the two germline ends. CDR3 size: 13 residues. Per germline, CDR1 MNHEY and CDR2 SVGEGT. For the CDR3, the DNA is TGTGCCAGCAGCCCGTCGTTTGGGGGAGAGCAGTTCTTC. It specifies CASSPSFGGEQFF.

As concerns this clonotype: This CDR3 fails to terminate in the conserved phenylalanine or tryptophan, so it likely reflects a read error. The V and J genes are TRBV6-2 or TRBV6-3 and TRBJ2-1, with TRBD2 identical over 7 bases. The CDR3 is made up of 17 amino acids. The germline gives CDR1 MNHEY, CDR2 SVGEGT. V lost 5 bases to trimming and J lost 0 bases; unmatched junction nucleotides: 10. The CDR3 DNA is TGTGCCAGCAGTACTAGGGTTGGCGGGAGCTCCTACAATGAGCAGTTCTCC. Translated, it gives CASSTRVGGSSYNEQFS.

This clonotype was seen many times. The chain combines TRBV6-1 with TRBJ2-3; 7 bases agree with TRBD2. The CDR3 loop spans 17 amino acids. Losses at the gene ends were 2 bases for V and 2 bases for J; bases not matched to a gene: 10. CDR1 is MNHNS and CDR2 is SASEGT in the germline V gene. CDR3 sequence reads: CASSEWGRGVTTDTQYF. Written as DNA, the CDR3 is TGTGCCAGCAGTGAATGGGGCCGGGGGGTGACCACAGATACGCAGTATTTT.

This clonotype was picked up many times. This chain joins TRBV4-2 and TRBJ1-2; no definite D call. The CDR3 sequence is 13 residues long. Looked up from germline, CDR1 is LGHNA and CDR2 is YNFKEQ. V lost 1 base and J 2 bases, leaving 5 bases between the germline ends. The CDR3 DNA reads TGTGCCAGCAGCCAAGGAAAGAACTATGGCTACACCTTC. It translates to CASSQGKNYGYTF.

This clonotype was seen ten or more times. The rearrangement uses TRBV20-1 and TRBJ2-1, with 9 bases matching TRBD2. The V and J ends lost 0 bases and 9 bases, in that order; junction bases with no gene match: 9. This CDR3 comprises 15 residues. CDR1 DFQATT and CDR2 SNEGSKA come from the germline V gene (reference sequence). In DNA form, the CDR3 reads TGCAGTGCTAGAGATCCGCGGGGGGGCCGACTTGAGCAGTTCTTC. Translated, it gives CSARDPRGGRLEQFF.

With regard to this clonotype: An end of the junction differs from the germline gene, which may be a read error. The chain is built from TRBV7-9 and TRBJ2-3; D possibly matches TRBD1 or TRBD2 (5 bases each). CDR1 and CDR2 from the germline V gene are SEHNR and FQNEAQ (reference sequence). The CDR3 is made up of 17 amino acids. As DNA, the CDR3 is TGCGCCAGCAGCCAAACACAGAGCAAGGGGAGAGGAGATACGCAGTATTTT. Translation gives CASSQTQSKGRGDTQYF. Full variable domain (outside the CDR3, taken from reference TRBV7-9 and TRBJ2-3): DTGVSQNPRHKITKRGQNVTFRCDPISEHNRLYWYRQTLGQGPEFLTYFQNEAQLEKSRLLSDRFSAERPKGSFSTLEIQRTEQGDSAMYLCASSQTQSKGRGDTQYFGPGTRLTVL.

In this sample, this clonotype turned up many times. The chain links TRBV6-6 to TRBJ2-7, with TRBD2 matching over 8 bases. The ends lost 7 bases at V and 5 bases at J; junction bases unmatched: 10. The germline CDR1 and CDR2 sequences are MNHNY and SVGAGI (reference sequence). CDR3 size: 14 residues. The CDR3 loop reads CASTPTGGGNEQYF. As DNA, the CDR3 is TGTGCCAGCACCCCCACGGGGGGGGGCAACGAGCAGTACTTC.

This clonotype was counted many times. The CDR3 loop is CASNNQGMGNQPQHF. The CDR3 bases are TGTGCCAGCAATAACCAGGGGATGGGCAATCAGCCCCAGCATTTT. The V and J genes are TRBV12-3 or TRBV12-4 and TRBJ1-5, with D maybe TRBD1 (6 bases). This CDR3 comprises 15 residues. V was trimmed by 7 bases and J by 2 bases, leaving 15 bases between them.

This clonotype showed up many times. The chain combines TRBV14 with TRBJ1-4; D unresolved. V lost 2 bases to trimming and J lost 8 bases, with 6 bases between them. The germline V gene has CDR1 SGHDN and CDR2 FVKESK. The CDR3 runs to 12 residues. The CDR3 coding sequence is TGTGCCAGCAGCCAAAACCCGGAAAAACTGTTTTTT. This encodes CASSQNPEKLFF.

Turning to this clonotype: A much larger clonotype is one base distant, so this may be a read error. Without the conserved terminal phenylalanine or tryptophan, this CDR3 likely stems from a read error. The chain carries TRBV7-9 and TRBJ2-5, with TRBD1 matching over 10 bases. V dropped 6 bases and J dropped 4; count of bases not matched to a gene: 5. The CDR3 contains 14 residues. CDR1 is SEHNR and CDR2 is FQNEAQ in the germline V gene (reference sequence). CDR3 sequence reads: CASRRQGAGETQYL. The CDR3 nucleotides are TGTGCCAGCAGAAGACAGGGGGCAGGAGAGACCCAGTACCTC.